Below, one T cell receptor beta chain is given with its context. The antigen is undetermined. The V end lost 5 bases, the J end lost 0 bases, and 8 bases lay between the germline ends. Germline-derived CDR1 and CDR2 are MDHEN and SYDVKM. The CDR3 sequence is 14 residues long. This sample was taken from a study of cytomegalovirus exposure and HLA in healthy donors. Use of 60 Vbeta and 13 Jbeta primers characterized the PCR. Produced via immunoSEQ multiplex PCR; TCRdb's table is partial and in-frame only. The profile shows about 160,000 clones, roughly 80% of them singletons. Study outcomes and limitations: In a later analysis, a missense DCLRE1C variant was linked to TCR beta V- and J-gene trimming. A later analysis revealed that TCR association rates differed between HLA loci, peaking at DRB1 and bottoming out at HLA-C. Reportedly, TCR beta sequences accurately predicted HLA-A and HLA-B alleles in most subjects. The classifier was said to identify cytomegalovirus status with high specificity and sensitivity.

J is TRBJ2-4 and V is TRBV28; no firm D call. The receptor comes from a male donor in good health and CMV-seronegative. Sequenced sample: PBMCs. CDR3 region: CASSSSIAKNIQYF. The CDR3, as DNA: TGTGCCAGCAGTAGCTCAATAGCCAAAAACATTCAGTACTTC. Supplemented by reference TRBV28 and TRBJ2-4, the full variable domain reads DVKVTQSSRYLVKRTGEKVFLECVQDMDHENMFWYRQDPGLGLRLIYFSYDVKMKEKGDIPEGYSVSREKKERFSLILESASTNQTSMYLCASSSSIAKNIQYFGAGTRLSVL.